These 28 T cell receptor beta chains came from one sample sequenced in a study of blood T cell repertoires in COVID-19. Measured with immunoSEQ multiplex PCR; TCRdb has only the in-frame clones, and not every one. The table records about 250,000 clones, about 80% of them present only once. Sequencing was performed on peripheral blood. The receptors were gathered from a man older than 75 with acute or convalescent COVID-19.

V and J are TRBV30 and TRBJ2-7; D unresolved. The CDR3 consists of 12 residues. From germline, CDR1 is GTSNPN and CDR2 SVGIG (reference sequence). The V end lost 3 bases, the J end lost 3 bases, and 9 bases lay between the germline ends. The CDR3 bases are TGTGCCTGGAGCCAGCAGGTCTACGAGCAGTACTTC. It is translated as CAWSQQVYEQYF.

The gene calls are TRBV10-2 and TRBJ2-1; a weak D match, TRBD2 (6 bases). Deletions cut 6 bases from V and 8 bases from J, with 20 bases between. Germline V gene sequence: CDR1 WSHSY, CDR2 SAAADI. The CDR3 extends over 15 amino acids. CDR3 nucleotide sequence: TGCGCCAGCAGGGACCCCGGGGGTGGGGGATATGAGCAGTTCTTC. Amino acids: CASRDPGGGGYEQFF.

The rearrangement links TRBV6-1 to TRBJ2-7; maybe TRBD1 (6 bases). Germline assignment: CDR1 MNHNS and CDR2 SASEGT. The CDR3 runs to 16 residues. V was cut by 2 bases and J by 5 bases, with 19 bases left in between. CDR3 loop: CASSERTAPWQNEQYF. The CDR3 DNA follows: TGTGCCAGCAGTGAAAGGACAGCTCCGTGGCAGAACGAGCAGTACTTC.

This sequence joins TRBV5-1 and TRBJ1-6; TRBD1 agrees at 9 bases. Unmatched junction bases numbered 16, after V lost 4 bases and J lost 11 bases. Germline V gives CDR1 SGHRS, CDR2 YFSETQ. This CDR3 is built from 17 residues. CDR3 protein: CASSPDPGQGIGAPLHF. The CDR3 DNA follows: TGCGCCAGCAGCCCAGACCCGGGACAGGGAATAGGGGCACCCCTCCACTTT.

The V and J genes are TRBV18 and TRBJ1-6; D perhaps matches TRBD1 (6 bases). V lost 3 bases, J lost 3 bases, and 9 bases lay in between. The germline gives CDR1 KGHSH, CDR2 LQKENI. The CDR3 extends over 15 amino acids. Here the CDR3 reads CASSPGAYYNSPLHF. Written as DNA, the CDR3 is TGTGCCAGCTCACCGGGGGCCTACTATAATTCACCCCTCCACTTT.

The V call is TRBV5-6, the J call TRBJ1-2, with TRBD1 as a possible D gene (5 bases). Germline lookup yields CDR1 SGHDT and CDR2 YYEEEE. With 6 bases removed from V and 3 bases from J, the gap between germline ends came to 12 bases. This CDR3 region has 13 residues. CDR3 loop: CASTSGRDYGYTF. The CDR3 DNA is TGTGCCAGCACTTCCGGCAGGGACTATGGCTACACCTTC.

The V and J genes are TRBV3-1 (or the pseudogene TRBV3-2) and TRBJ1-6; the match to TRBD1 covers 7 bases. The length of the CDR3 is 15 residues. Germline V gene lookup returns CDR1 LGHDT and CDR2 YNNKEL (reference sequence). J lost 7 bases, V lost 1 base, and 4 bases had no gene match. CDR3: CASSQGSRGNSPLHF. CDR3 coding DNA: TGTGCCAGCAGCCAAGGGAGCAGGGGGAATTCACCCCTCCACTTT.

V gene TRBV5-4 combines with J gene TRBJ1-2, with D unresolved. Trimming cost V 7 bases and J 0 bases, with 16 bases left between them. Germline V CDR1 and CDR2: SGHNT, YYREEE (reference sequence). The CDR3 consists of 15 residues. The CDR3 here is CASSPSGTANYGYTF. The CDR3 nucleotides are TGTGCCAGCTCCCCCTCAGGCACGGCTAACTATGGCTACACCTTC.

This clone was picked up a small number of times. This chain links TRBV7-9 with TRBJ1-2, with a tentative D call TRBD1 (6 bases). V was clipped by 5 bases and J by 4 bases, with 14 bases between them. The length of the CDR3 is 14 residues. Germline loops: CDR1 SEHNR, CDR2 FQNEAQ (reference sequence). The CDR3 reads CASSPEWTAYGYTF. The CDR3 DNA reads as TGTGCCAGCAGCCCTGAGTGGACAGCCTATGGCTACACCTTC.

The chain couples TRBV19 to TRBJ2-6; D remains ambiguous. The length of the CDR3 is 15 residues. V was cut by 4 bases and J by 1 base, with 8 bases left in between. Germline CDR1 and CDR2: LNHDA and SQIVND (reference sequence). This chain's CDR3 is CASSTRFSGANVLTF. CDR3 bases: TGTGCCAGTAGTACGCGATTTTCTGGGGCCAACGTCCTGACTTTC.

The CDR3, as DNA: TGTGCCAGCTCACCACCGAGGGCGGGGGAGCAGTTCTTC. Translation gives CASSPPRAGEQFF. The chain couples TRBV18 to TRBJ2-1; weak D call: TRBD2 (6 bases). This CDR3 is built from 13 residues. V lost 0 bases and J 10 bases, leaving 10 bases between the germline ends. The germline V gene encodes CDR1 KGHSH and CDR2 LQKENI.

CDR3 sequence reads: CASSMTSGGPYNEQFF. The CDR3 nucleotides are TGCGCCAGCAGCATGACTAGCGGGGGGCCCTACAATGAGCAGTTCTTC. The V gene is TRBV5-1, the J gene TRBJ2-1; 13 bases agree with TRBD2. This CDR3 spans 16 amino acids. Unmatched junction bases numbered 3, after V lost 4 bases and J lost 2 bases. Germline CDR1 SGHRS, CDR2 YFSETQ.

This chain connects TRBV5-1 to TRBJ2-1, with D perhaps TRBD2 (5 bases). Germline CDR1 is SGHRS and CDR2 is YFSETQ. The V end lost 0 bases, the J end lost 6 bases, and 13 bases lay between the germline ends. The CDR3 consists of 15 residues. The CDR3 DNA sequence: TGCGCCAGCAGCTTGGAGAGGGAATTATTCAATGAGCAGTTCTTC. It translates to CASSLERELFNEQFF.

V and J are TRBV30 and TRBJ1-2; D might be TRBD1 (5 bases). V lost 5 bases and J 7 bases, leaving 17 bases between the germline ends. Germline V CDR1 and CDR2: GTSNPN, SVGIG (reference sequence). This CDR3 is built from 13 residues. CDR3 in amino acids: CAWPQSGALGYTF. As DNA, the CDR3 is TGTGCCTGGCCTCAAAGCGGGGCTCTTGGCTACACCTTC.

The rearrangement joins TRBV6-5 to TRBJ2-5; TRBD1 aligns across 10 bases. This CDR3 comprises 13 residues. The J segment lost 4 bases and the V segment lost 7 bases, leaving 3 bases of the junction unmatched. Germline V CDR1 and CDR2: MNHEY, SVGAGI. In nucleotides, the CDR3 is TGTGCCAGCAAAAGGACAGGGGGAGAGACCCAGTACTTC. Protein product: CASKRTGGETQYF.

J is TRBJ1-3 and V is TRBV4-1; D perhaps matches TRBD1 (5 bases). Germline CDR1 is MGHRA and CDR2 is YSYEKL. The CDR3 length is 16 residues. The ends were cut back, 0 bases at V and 0 bases at J, with 9 bases in the middle. The chain's CDR3 is CASSQDRQSSGNTIYF. The CDR3 nucleotides read TGCGCCAGCAGCCAAGATCGACAGAGCTCTGGAAACACCATATATTTT.

This clone showed up just once. V and J are TRBV9 and TRBJ2-2, with 11 positions matching TRBD2. The CDR3 covers 16 residues. Unmatched junction bases numbered 7, after V lost 2 bases and J lost 7 bases. Germline assignment: CDR1 SGDLS and CDR2 YYNGEE. CDR3 DNA sequence: TGTGCCAGCAGCGTCTCGACTAGCGGGATCGGCGGGGAGCTGTTTTTT. Amino acids: CASSVSTSGIGGELFF.

This chain joins TRBV5-1 and TRBJ2-5, with 8 bases identical to TRBD1. From germline, CDR1 is SGHRS and CDR2 YFSETQ. This CDR3 is built from 15 residues. J gave up 0 bases and V 1 base, and 2 bases lay outside the gene matches. The CDR3 sequence: CASSLTGGYQETQYF. The CDR3 DNA reads as TGCGCCAGCAGCTTGACAGGGGGGTACCAAGAGACCCAGTACTTC.

This clone was picked up one time. The chain uses TRBV19 and TRBJ1-5; 8 bases match TRBD1. Losses at the gene ends were 8 bases for V and 0 bases for J; bases not matched to a gene: 12. CDR1 LNHDA and CDR2 SQIVND come from the germline V gene (reference sequence). CDR3 length: 17 residues. CDR3 nucleotide sequence: TGTGCCAGTCACCCGGACAGGGCCAGCGATAGCAATCAGCCCCAGCATTTT. Translated, it gives CASHPDRASDSNQPQHF. Based on the CDR3 plus reference TRBV19 and TRBJ1-5, the full variable domain is DGGITQSPKYLFRKEGQNVTLSCEQNLNHDAMYWYRQDPGQGLRLIYYSQIVNDFQKGDIAEGYSVSREKKESFPLTVTSAQKNPTAFYLCASHPDRASDSNQPQHFGDGTRLSIL.

The V gene is TRBV4-1, the J gene TRBJ1-5; 7 nucleotides line up with TRBD1. This CDR3 comprises 15 residues. V dropped 3 bases and J dropped 3; count of bases not matched to a gene: 5. CDR1 and CDR2 from the germline V gene are MGHRA and YSYEKL. The CDR3 spells CASSQGDSSNQPQHF. The CDR3 DNA sequence: TGCGCCAGCAGCCAGGGGGACAGTTCCAATCAGCCCCAGCATTTT.

The genes are TRBV30 and TRBJ2-3, with 12 bases identical to TRBD2. The CDR3 sequence is 17 residues long. The trim removed 0 bases at V and 3 bases at J, leaving 7 bases unmatched. Germline CDR1 and CDR2: GTSNPN and SVGIG (reference sequence). As DNA, the CDR3 is TGTGCCTGGAGTGTTGGGCTAGCGGGAGGGATTACAGATACGCAGTATTTT. Translating it yields CAWSVGLAGGITDTQYF. Full variable domain (remainder filled in from reference TRBV30 and TRBJ2-3): SQTIHQWPATLVQPVGSPLSLECTVEGTSNPNLYWYRQAAGRGLQLLFYSVGIGQISSEVPQNLSASRPQDRQFILSSKKLLLSDSGFYLCAWSVGLAGGITDTQYFGPGTRLTVL.

The chain employs TRBV18 and TRBJ2-4, with D perhaps matching TRBD1 (5 bases). Germline assignment: CDR1 KGHSH and CDR2 LQKENI. This CDR3 spans 13 amino acids. Trimming took off 6 bases at V and 4 bases at J, with 10 bases between the two ends. CDR3 region: CASSLRQKNIQYF. The DNA of the CDR3 is TGTGCCAGCTCGCTCCGACAGAAAAACATTCAGTACTTC.

This clone was counted once. The J gene is TRBJ1-2, the V gene TRBV19; the match to TRBD1 covers 8 bases. Germline CDR1 and CDR2: LNHDA and SQIVND (reference sequence). The J segment lost 3 bases and the V segment lost 5 bases, leaving 8 bases of the junction unmatched. This CDR3 has 15 residues. The DNA of the CDR3 is TGTGCCAGTAGTCCCCGACAGGGGTCGTACTATGGCTACACCTTC. Its protein product is CASSPRQGSYYGYTF.

CDR3 bases: TGCGCCAGCCGGAGGGGGACAGACTATGGCTACACCTTC. This translates into CASRRGTDYGYTF. The rearrangement uses TRBV10-2 and TRBJ1-2; 7 bases line up with TRBD1. The CDR3 length is 13 residues. V trimming: 8 bases; J trimming: 3 bases; junction bases outside the gene matches: 6. CDR1 WSHSY and CDR2 SAAADI come from the germline V gene.

The chain joins TRBV6-6 to TRBJ1-6, with D tentatively TRBD1 (6 bases). The CDR3 extends over 16 amino acids. Germline loops: CDR1 MNHNY, CDR2 SVGAGI (reference sequence). Trimming took off 5 bases at V and 10 bases at J, with 21 bases between the two ends. The CDR3 loop reads CASSRLQGLGESPLHF. CDR3 DNA: TGTGCCAGCAGTCGCCTGCAGGGGCTAGGGGAATCACCCCTCCACTTT.

This chain connects TRBV5-1 to TRBJ1-2; TRBD1 matches 7 bases. Germline V CDR1 and CDR2: SGHRS, YFSETQ. Trimming removed 3 bases from V and 0 bases from J; junction bases left unmatched: 5. The CDR3 consists of 15 residues. The CDR3: CASSWGQSPNYGYTF. Here the CDR3 DNA reads TGCGCCAGCAGCTGGGGACAGTCACCTAACTATGGCTACACCTTC.

The chain uses TRBV5-1 and TRBJ1-1, with 7 nucleotides matching TRBD1. V dropped 3 bases and J dropped 0; count of bases not matched to a gene: 8. Per germline, CDR1 SGHRS and CDR2 YFSETQ. This CDR3 is built from 16 residues. Here the CDR3 reads CASSSGQAPMNTEAFF. The CDR3 DNA sequence: TGCGCCAGCAGCTCTGGACAGGCGCCGATGAACACTGAAGCTTTCTTT.

This chain joins TRBV7-9 and TRBJ2-1, with unresolved D. This CDR3 is built from 17 residues. Germline CDR1 and CDR2: SEHNR and FQNEAQ (reference sequence). V was trimmed by 1 base and J by 0 bases, leaving 13 bases between them. The CDR3: CASSLGRGRRSYNEQFF. DNA of the CDR3: TGTGCCAGCAGCTTAGGCCGCGGCAGACGCTCCTACAATGAGCAGTTCTTC.